The 20 T cell receptor beta chains given below trace back to one sample, sequenced in a study of blood T cells in healthy people across ages. Alongside a J-beta primer mix, a sample-barcoded 5' primer served in a second PCR lasting about 7 to 11 cycles. TCRdb processed the 5' RACE reads anew with MiXCR; each CDR3 protein has one entry. The sample carries fewer than 900,000 distinct CDR3 sequences, roughly 35% recorded once. The source material was blood. The receptors derive from a man aged 18 to 30 in good health.

This clonotype was observed at least ten times. The gene calls are TRBV10-3 and TRBJ2-7, with no clear D. This CDR3 has 12 amino acids. Germline CDR1 reads ENHRY; CDR2 reads SYGVKD. The V and J ends lost 2 bases and 4 bases respectively, with 6 bases between them. CDR3 protein: CAISETSYEQYF. The CDR3 region has the DNA TGTGCCATCAGTGAGACCAGTTACGAGCAGTACTTC.

The chain employs TRBV7-9 and TRBJ2-7; D unresolved. Germline V gene lookup returns CDR1 SEHNR and CDR2 FQNEAQ (reference sequence). The CDR3 is made up of 14 amino acids. V was clipped by 5 bases and J by 1 base, with 12 bases between them. CDR3 loop: CASSVPARSYEQYF. The CDR3 nucleotides are TGTGCCAGCAGCGTGCCGGCTAGGTCCTACGAGCAGTACTTC.

V and J are TRBV9 and TRBJ2-5; D may match TRBD1 or TRBD2 (5 bases each). Trimming cost V 4 bases and J 2 bases, with 18 bases left between them. The CDR3 runs 16 residues. Germline V gene data show CDR1 as SGDLS and CDR2 as YYNGEE. The CDR3 sequence: CASSPTRGGWQETQYF. Here the CDR3 DNA reads TGTGCCAGCAGCCCGACTCGTGGGGGTTGGCAAGAGACCCAGTACTTC.

Note on this clonotype: This may come from a read error, since a much larger clone is one base off. The rearrangement joins TRBV7-2 to TRBJ2-1; TRBD2 matches 8 bases. Germline assignment: CDR1 SGHTA and CDR2 FQGNSA. This CDR3 contains 14 residues. The CDR3 loop reads CASSPRGGYNGQFF. The CDR3 coding sequence is TGTGCCAGCAGCCCTCGGGGGGGATACAATGGGCAGTTCTTC.

This clonotype was seen a few times. This chain joins TRBV25-1 and TRBJ2-7; 10 nucleotides agree with TRBD1. Trimming removed 5 bases from V and 6 bases from J; junction bases left unmatched: 10. This CDR3 has 15 amino acids. Germline CDR1 and CDR2: MGHDK and SYGVNS. CDR3 sequence reads: CASSSSGTGVFEQYF. CDR3 bases: TGTGCCAGCAGTTCCTCCGGGACAGGGGTCTTCGAGCAGTACTTC.

This chain uses TRBV7-6 with TRBJ2-1; D possibly matches TRBD1 or TRBD2 (5 bases each). V was cut by 4 bases and J by 10 bases, with 26 bases left in between. The CDR3 loop spans 17 amino acids. The germline V gene has CDR1 SGHVS and CDR2 FNYEAQ. CDR3 DNA sequence: TGTGCCAGCAGCTCCATCGTCCGCCGGGACGGCTCCTACGAGCAGTTCTTC. Its translation is CASSSIVRRDGSYEQFF.

The rearrangement joins TRBV20-1 to TRBJ1-5; unclear D gene. Germline lookup yields CDR1 DFQATT and CDR2 SNEGSKA (reference sequence). The CDR3 has 13 amino acids. With 4 bases removed from V and 0 bases from J, the gap between germline ends came to 7 bases. The CDR3 nucleotides read TGCAGTGCTACGCAGACTAGCAATCAGCCCCAGCATTTT. As protein: CSATQTSNQPQHF.

To note about this clonotype: This could be a read error, since a much larger clone is one nucleotide away. The chain is built from TRBV29-1 and TRBJ2-5; D unclear. The J call may not be correct, given that the DNA end is closer to TRBJ2-7. CDR1 and CDR2 from the germline V gene are SQVTM and ANQGSEA. There are 11 residues in the CDR3. CDR3 sequence reads: CSGVTSYEQYF. CDR3 coding DNA: TGCAGCGGTGTAACATCCTACGAGCAGTACTTC.

The chain recombines TRBV27 with TRBJ2-5, with 7 positions matching TRBD1. Germline values: CDR1 MNHEY, CDR2 SMNVEV (reference sequence). The V segment lost 5 bases and the J segment 11 bases; nucleotides outside the gene matches: 11. This CDR3 spans 13 amino acids. CDR3 sequence (DNA): TGTGCCAGCAGTACAGGGGCTTACAATGAGCAGTACTTC. Encoded protein: CASSTGAYNEQYF.

This chain connects TRBV25-1 to TRBJ2-7; tentative D call: TRBD1 (5 bases). Germline-derived CDR1 and CDR2 are MGHDK and SYGVNS. Trimming left V 5 bases short and J 4 bases short, with 15 bases between. CDR3 length equals 14 residues. For the CDR3, the DNA is TGTGCCAGCAGTACTCTCAGGGTCGGGTACGAGCAGTACTTC. Its protein is CASSTLRVGYEQYF.

This clonotype showed up just a few times. The chain uses TRBV20-1 and TRBJ1-1; the D is unclear. With 5 bases removed from V and 10 bases from J, the gap between germline ends came to 17 bases. The CDR3 sequence is 12 residues long. Germline loops: CDR1 DFQATT, CDR2 SNEGSKA (reference sequence). For the CDR3, the DNA is TGCAGTGCTTCTACCGGGCCCCAGGCAGCTTTCTTT. Its protein product is CSASTGPQAAFF.

This clonotype was seen many times. This sequence joins TRBV5-6 and TRBJ2-1; D is undetermined. V was cut by 1 base and J by 5 bases, with 10 bases left in between. The germline gives CDR1 SGHDT, CDR2 YYEEEE. The CDR3 is 14 residues long. CDR3 region: CASSLWPSDNEQFF. CDR3 nucleotides: TGTGCCAGCAGCTTGTGGCCCTCAGACAATGAGCAGTTCTTC. Based on the CDR3 plus reference TRBV5-6 and TRBJ2-1, the full variable domain is DAGVTQSPTHLIKTRGQQVTLRCSPKSGHDTVSWYQQALGQGPQFIFQYYEEEERQRGNFPDRFSGHQFPNYSSELNVNALLLGDSALYLCASSLWPSDNEQFFGPGTRLTVL.

The chain couples TRBV5-1 to TRBJ2-4; 7 positions agree with TRBD2. The DNA matches TRBJ2-5 better at its end, which makes the J call doubtful. Germline V gene lookup returns CDR1 SGHRS and CDR2 YFSETQ. The CDR3 is 13 amino acids. The CDR3 is CASSWGGEETQYF. The DNA for the CDR3 is TGCGCCAGCAGCTGGGGGGGAGAAGAGACCCAGTACTTC.

The chain is built from TRBV15 and TRBJ2-1; 8 bases are shared with TRBD1. CDR3 size: 13 residues. The germline V gene has CDR1 LNHNV and CDR2 YYDKDF (reference sequence). The V segment lost 3 bases and the J segment 13 bases; nucleotides outside the gene matches: 8. CDR3 sequence reads: CATSRDRDETQFF. CDR3 bases: TGTGCCACCAGCAGGGACAGGGACGAGACCCAGTTCTTC.

This clonotype was seen ten or more times. The chain couples TRBV7-2 to TRBJ2-1; D remains ambiguous. With 5 bases removed from V and 4 bases from J, the gap between germline ends came to 6 bases. The CDR3 contains 12 residues. Germline CDR1 SGHTA, CDR2 FQGNSA. The CDR3 DNA follows: TGTGCCAGCAGCCATACTTACAATGAGCAGTTCTTC. It codes for CASSHTYNEQFF. Variable domain in full (rest from reference TRBV7-2 and TRBJ2-1): GAGVSQSPSNKVTEKGKDVELRCDPISGHTALYWYRQSLGQGLEFLIYFQGNSAPDKSGLPSDRFSAERTGGSVSTLTIQRTQQEDSAVYLCASSHTYNEQFFGPGTRLTVL.

On this clonotype: A junction boundary mismatches the germline segment, possibly from a read error. J is TRBJ2-3 and V is TRBV20-1; TRBD2 aligns across 8 bases. Germline V gene data show CDR1 as DFQATT and CDR2 as SNEGSKA (reference sequence). CDR3 length: 14 residues. CDR3 loop: CSAPGLVDTDTLYF. CDR3 DNA: TGCAGTGCTCCGGGACTAGTCGACACAGATACGCTGTATTTT.

In the case of this clonotype: The junction and the germline gene differ at one end; a read error may be behind it. The chain joins TRBV2 to TRBJ2-5; a possible D gene is TRBD2 (6 bases). Per germline, CDR1 SNHLY and CDR2 FYNNEI. The CDR3 consists of 16 residues. DNA of the CDR3: TGTGCCAGTAGTGAAGGGACTGTTTCGTACCAAGAGACCCAGTACTTC. Amino acids: CASSEGTVSYQETQYF.

This clonotype was seen only a few times. This chain links TRBV12-3 or TRBV12-4 with TRBJ1-1; D might be TRBD1 (5 bases). This CDR3 is built from 18 residues. Trimming cost V 5 bases and J 1 base, with 23 bases left between them. The CDR3 here is CASSPIRWGGGENTEAFF. The DNA for the CDR3 is TGTGCCAGCAGTCCTATACGTTGGGGGGGGGGTGAGAACACTGAAGCTTTCTTT.

Remarks on this clonotype: This sequence may be a read error, since a much larger clone differs from it by one base. The rearrangement uses TRBV9 and TRBJ1-2; perhaps TRBD1 as D (5 bases). Germline CDR1 and CDR2: SGDLS and YYNGEE. The CDR3 consists of 12 residues. The CDR3 loop reads CASSVQGSGHTF. Here the CDR3 DNA reads TGTGCCAGCAGCGTCCAGGGATCTGGCCACACCTTC.

This clonotype has a handful of counts. The chain carries TRBV21-1 and TRBJ1-2; the listed D gene, TRBD1, was not tested against the DNA. TRBV21-1 is annotated as a pseudogene. The CDR3 loop spans 15 amino acids. The chain's CDR3 is CASSIPGQRAYGYTF. CDR3 nucleotides: TGTGCCAGCAGCATTCCGGGACAGCGGGCCTATGGCTACACCTTC.